Listed here are 31 T cell receptor beta chains from one sample, sequenced in a study of T cell responses to AZD1222 COVID-19 vaccine. This table comes from immunoSEQ multiplex PCR, and its TCRdb copy is limited to in-frame clones, with some not included. In the table there are some 160,000 clones, approximately 90% of which are singletons. Here the sequenced sample was peripheral blood, taken on day 0 of AZD1222 vaccination. The source is an adult in good health.

The rearrangement joins TRBV6-2 or TRBV6-3 to TRBJ2-1; tentatively, D is TRBD2 (5 bases). This CDR3 contains 15 residues. Trimming took off 2 bases at V and 7 bases at J, with 15 bases between the two ends. Per the germline V gene, CDR1 is MNHEY and CDR2 is SVGEGT. CDR3 bases: TGTGCCAGCAGTTACCGCACCGGACTGACTAATGAGCAGTTCTTC. This translates into CASSYRTGLTNEQFF.

The genes are TRBV5-6 and TRBJ1-5; no firm D call. CDR3 length: 13 residues. V lost 1 base, J lost 8 bases, and 10 bases lay in between. The germline gives CDR1 SGHDT, CDR2 YYEEEE. The CDR3 sequence: CASSLLFTEPQHF. For the CDR3, the DNA is TGTGCCAGCAGCTTGCTATTTACTGAGCCCCAGCATTTT.

The chain has TRBV5-1 and TRBJ2-3, with TRBD1 as a possible D gene (7 bases). The length of the CDR3 is 16 residues. The ends were cut back, 3 bases at V and 5 bases at J, with 19 bases in the middle. Germline CDR1 SGHRS, CDR2 YFSETQ. The CDR3 sequence is CASSSDGQGGLDTQYF. The DNA for the CDR3 is TGCGCCAGCAGCTCTGACGGGCAGGGGGGTTTAGATACGCAGTATTTT. The entire variable domain, with the rest obtained from reference TRBV5-1 and TRBJ2-3, is as follows: KAGVTQTPRYLIKTRGQQVTLSCSPISGHRSVSWYQQTPGQGLQFLFEYFSETQRNKGNFPGRFSGRQFSNSRSEMNVSTLELGDSALYLCASSSDGQGGLDTQYFGPGTRLTVL.

This chain joins TRBV3-1 (or the pseudogene TRBV3-2) and TRBJ1-1; D gene uncertain. V was shortened by 1 base and J by 5 bases, with 8 bases between the two germline ends. CDR1 is LGHDT and CDR2 is YNNKEL in the germline V gene (reference sequence). The CDR3 has 13 residues. The CDR3 region has the DNA TGTGCCAGCAGCCAAGGACCGGGAACTGAAGCTTTCTTT. Protein product: CASSQGPGTEAFF.

The chain uses TRBV6-2 or TRBV6-3 and TRBJ2-1, with 11 bases identical to TRBD2. The germline CDR1 and CDR2 sequences are MNHEY and SVGEGT. This CDR3 comprises 19 residues. The junction had 16 bases not matched to a gene; V was cut back by 4 bases and J by 5 bases. CDR3 residues: CASSFRLAGWVLRDNEQFF. The CDR3 DNA is TGTGCCAGCAGTTTCAGACTAGCGGGATGGGTCCTACGCGACAATGAGCAGTTCTTC.

The rearrangement uses TRBV7-2 and TRBJ2-7; D is uncertain. In germline, CDR1 is SGHTA, CDR2 FQGNSA. The V gene lost 4 bases and the J gene lost 4 bases, with 14 bases spanning the gap. This CDR3 has 14 residues. DNA for the CDR3: TGTGCCAGCAGCTCTTCTGGAACCTATTACGAGCAGTACTTC. It specifies CASSSSGTYYEQYF. The full variable domain, rest sourced from reference TRBV7-2 and TRBJ2-7, is GAGVSQSPSNKVTEKGKDVELRCDPISGHTALYWYRQSLGQGLEFLIYFQGNSAPDKSGLPSDRFSAERTGGSVSTLTIQRTQQEDSAVYLCASSSSGTYYEQYFGPGTRLTVT.

V is TRBV9 and J is TRBJ1-5; D is unresolved. V lost 3 bases, J lost 1 base, and 11 bases lay in between. The CDR3 has 15 residues. Germline assignment: CDR1 SGDLS and CDR2 YYNGEE. CDR3 sequence (DNA): TGTGCCAGCAGCGGAAACGGCCGCAGCAATCAGCCCCAGCATTTT. It encodes CASSGNGRSNQPQHF.

The rearrangement joins TRBV7-8 to TRBJ2-2; tentatively, D is TRBD2 (7 bases). V was trimmed by 8 bases and J by 7 bases, leaving 17 bases between them. Germline CDR1 SGHVS, CDR2 FQNEAQ. This CDR3 spans 14 amino acids. CDR3 bases: TGTGCCAGCGGGGGCCGGGAGGTGCACGGGGAGCTGTTTTTT. Translation: CASGGREVHGELFF.

This chain uses TRBV7-2 with TRBJ2-5; 8 bases are a match to TRBD2. CDR1 is SGHTA, CDR2 FQGNSA, per germline. V dropped 1 base and J dropped 5; count of bases not matched to a gene: 6. The CDR3 covers 15 residues. CDR3 in amino acids: CASSLVGRARETQYF. The CDR3 DNA follows: TGTGCCAGCAGCTTAGTCGGGAGGGCCCGGGAGACCCAGTACTTC.

The V and J genes are TRBV5-6 and TRBJ1-2; TRBD1 matches at 9 bases. The V gene's germline CDR1 is SGHDT and CDR2 YYEEEE. CDR3 length: 13 residues. V dropped 6 bases and J dropped 6; count of bases not matched to a gene: 6. CDR3 protein: CASNQWDRDGYTF. Written as DNA, the CDR3 is TGTGCCAGCAATCAATGGGACAGGGATGGCTACACCTTC.

The V call is TRBV15, the J call TRBJ2-5; 7 bases fit TRBD1. CDR3 length equals 17 residues. V shed 5 bases and J 1 base; nucleotides not matched to a gene: 13. Germline CDR1 and CDR2: LNHNV and YYDKDF (reference sequence). The CDR3 loop is CATSEGAHQIPQETQYF. DNA of the CDR3: TGTGCCACCAGCGAGGGGGCGCACCAAATCCCCCAAGAGACCCAGTACTTC. The whole variable domain, remainder taken from reference TRBV15 and TRBJ2-5, is DAMVIQNPRYQVTQFGKPVTLSCSQTLNHNVMYWYQQKSSQAPKLLFHYYDKDFNNEADTPDNFQSRRPNTSFCFLDIRSPGLGDTAMYLCATSEGAHQIPQETQYFGPGTRLLVL.

V usage is TRBV11-2 and J usage is TRBJ2-2; D not resolved. The CDR3 has 14 amino acids. Germline V gene sequence: CDR1 SGHAT, CDR2 FQNNGV. Trimming pared 0 bases from V and 4 bases from J, leaving 6 bases between. CDR3 in amino acids: CASSLEDLTGELFF. Written as DNA, the CDR3 is TGTGCCAGCAGCTTAGAGGATCTCACCGGGGAGCTGTTTTTT.

The chain is built from TRBV7-9 and TRBJ1-2; TRBD1 agrees at 9 bases. Germline loops: CDR1 SEHNR, CDR2 FQNEAQ (reference sequence). V lost 2 bases and J lost 3; bases outside the gene matches: 16. The CDR3 loop spans 19 amino acids. CDR3 sequence (DNA): TGTGCCAGCAGCTTATTATACTCCGATCTGGGACAGGGCCACTATGGCTACACCTTC. Its protein product is CASSLLYSDLGQGHYGYTF.

The J gene is TRBJ1-1, the V gene TRBV20-1; D call uncertain. CDR3 length: 11 amino acids. The ends were cut back, 7 bases at V and 6 bases at J, with 12 bases in the middle. Per germline, CDR1 DFQATT and CDR2 SNEGSKA (reference sequence). CDR3 amino acids: CSVWQNPEAFF. CDR3 bases: TGCAGTGTCTGGCAAAACCCTGAAGCTTTCTTT.

This chain joins TRBV12-3 or TRBV12-4 and TRBJ1-2; weak D call: TRBD1 (5 bases). V shed 2 bases and J shed 8 bases, with 12 bases lying between them. The CDR3 sequence is 13 residues long. The CDR3 reads CASSLSGGKGYTF. DNA for the CDR3: TGTGCCAGCAGTTTATCGGGGGGGAAGGGCTACACCTTC.

V and J are TRBV3-1 (or the pseudogene TRBV3-2) and TRBJ1-2, with D unclear. This CDR3 contains 15 residues. Germline loops: CDR1 LGHDT, CDR2 YNNKEL (reference sequence). The ends were cut back, 0 bases at V and 6 bases at J, with 14 bases in the middle. CDR3 in DNA: TGTGCCAGCAGCCAAGAAGGTATGCCGGGAAATGGCTACACCTTC. It encodes CASSQEGMPGNGYTF.

The genes are TRBV9 and TRBJ2-1, with a tentative D call TRBD2 (6 bases). CDR1 is SGDLS, CDR2 YYNGEE, per germline. Trimming removed 2 bases at V and 8 bases at J, with 11 bases between. The CDR3 loop spans 13 amino acids. CDR3 region: CASSVVEGDEQFF. The CDR3 nucleotides are TGTGCCAGCAGCGTGGTGGAGGGAGATGAGCAGTTCTTC.

This chain links TRBV21-1 with TRBJ2-7. TRBV21-1 is an annotated pseudogene. The CDR3 sequence is 9 residues long. The CDR3 bases are TGTGCCGCAAGATACGAGCAGTACTTC. It codes for CAARYEQYF.

The V and J genes are TRBV7-8 and TRBJ1-1, with D possibly TRBD1 on 6 matching bases. V was pared by 1 base and J by 2 bases, with 14 bases between. The CDR3 spans 16 residues. CDR1 and CDR2 (germline): SGHVS, FQNEAQ. The chain's CDR3 is CASSLENRAPNTEAFF. The CDR3 DNA is TGTGCCAGCAGCTTAGAGAACAGGGCCCCCAACACTGAAGCTTTCTTT.

The chain has TRBV5-1 and TRBJ1-3; 10 bases agree with TRBD1. V shed 3 bases and J 2 bases; nucleotides not matched to a gene: 2. CDR3 size: 15 residues. Looked up from germline, CDR1 is SGHRS and CDR2 is YFSETQ. CDR3 coding DNA: TGCGCCAGCAGCTCCGGGACAGGGGCTGGAAACACCATATATTTT. Amino acids: CASSSGTGAGNTIYF.

The chain joins TRBV2 to TRBJ2-2, with TRBD2 identical over 7 bases. CDR1 is SNHLY, CDR2 FYNNEI, per germline. The junction had 5 bases not matched to a gene; V was cut back by 6 bases and J by 4 bases. The CDR3 consists of 14 residues. CDR3 sequence reads: CASRGLVVTGELFF. CDR3 nucleotides: TGTGCCAGCAGAGGACTAGTAGTCACCGGGGAGCTGTTTTTT. The variable domain in full, with the rest retrieved from reference TRBV2 and TRBJ2-2, is EPEVTQTPSHQVTQMGQEVILRCVPISNHLYFYWYRQILGQKVEFLVSFYNNEISEKSEIFDDQFSVERPDGSNFTLKIRSTKLEDSAMYFCASRGLVVTGELFFGEGSRLTVL.

The J gene is TRBJ2-6, the V gene TRBV6-2 or TRBV6-3; maybe TRBD2 (5 bases). V gave up 2 bases and J gave up 4 bases, with 9 bases separating them. CDR3 length: 15 amino acids. Looked up from germline, CDR1 is MNHEY and CDR2 is SVGEGT. CDR3 in DNA: TGTGCCAGCAGTTACGGAGGCGTAGGGGCCAACGTCCTGACTTTC. This sequence encodes CASSYGGVGANVLTF.

V and J are TRBV24-1 and TRBJ2-7; D is unresolved. The germline CDR1 and CDR2 sequences are KGHDR and SFDVKD. The germline V and J ends were trimmed by 3 bases and 2 bases, with 16 bases remaining between them. This CDR3 comprises 16 residues. The CDR3 DNA is TGTGCCACCAGTGATCCCTCAGACAAGAACCCCTACGAGCAGTACTTC. Its translation: CATSDPSDKNPYEQYF.

The chain joins TRBV1 to TRBJ2-1; whether TRBD2, the table's D call, matches the DNA was not checked. TRBV1 is described as a pseudogene. CDR3 length equals 11 residues. In DNA form, the CDR3 reads TGCACCAGCAGCCAAGCGAATGAGCAGTTCTTC. Translated: CTSSQANEQFF.

The rearrangement joins TRBV6-5 to TRBJ1-5, with 10 bases lining up with TRBD1. The germline CDR1 and CDR2 sequences are MNHEY and SVGAGI. The length of the CDR3 is 14 residues. V lost 6 bases to trimming and J lost 5 bases; unmatched junction nucleotides: 4. DNA for the CDR3: TGTGCCAGCAGGTCAGGGACAGGGGATCAGCCCCAGCATTTT. This encodes CASRSGTGDQPQHF.

The J gene is TRBJ1-1, the V gene TRBV7-3; D perhaps matches TRBD1 (6 bases). V was cut by 5 bases and J by 4 bases, with 26 bases left in between. The CDR3 is made up of 18 amino acids. Germline CDR1 reads SGHTA; CDR2 reads FQGTGA. CDR3 nucleotide sequence: TGTGCCAGCAGCCCCGGCGGGTTACAGGGTCGTATGGGCACTGAAGCTTTCTTT. As protein: CASSPGGLQGRMGTEAFF. Looking up the rest from reference TRBV7-3 and TRBJ1-1 gives the full variable domain: GAGVSQTPSNKVTEKGKYVELRCDPISGHTALYWYRQSLGQGPEFLIYFQGTGAADDSGLPNDRFFAVRPEGSVSTLKIQRTERGDSAVYLCASSPGGLQGRMGTEAFFGQGTRLTVV.

The chain has TRBV5-1 and TRBJ2-1; 10 bases agree with TRBD2. Per the germline V gene, CDR1 is SGHRS and CDR2 is YFSETQ. V shed 4 bases, J shed 1 base, and the junction held 5 bases outside the gene matches. The CDR3 is 16 amino acids. CDR3 sequence: CASSPILAGSYNEQFF. CDR3 DNA sequence: TGCGCCAGCAGCCCCATACTAGCGGGGTCCTACAATGAGCAGTTCTTC.

In its sample, this clone was seen a few times. This chain links TRBV7-9 with TRBJ1-1; D gene unclear. The germline V gene encodes CDR1 SEHNR and CDR2 FQNEAQ (reference sequence). The CDR3 runs to 15 residues. Trimming removed 5 bases at V and 1 base at J, with 14 bases between. In DNA form, the CDR3 reads TGTGCCAGCAGCCGACTATACGGGAGGAACACTGAAGCTTTCTTT. Translated, it gives CASSRLYGRNTEAFF.

This chain links TRBV7-9 with TRBJ1-2; TRBD1 aligns across 9 bases. V was pared by 6 bases and J by 6 bases, with 5 bases of the junction left unmatched. CDR3 length equals 13 residues. CDR1 is SEHNR and CDR2 is FQNEAQ in the germline V gene (reference sequence). The CDR3 DNA reads as TGTGCCAGCAGTGTGGGACAGGGAGATGGCTACACCTTC. Translation: CASSVGQGDGYTF. The whole variable domain, remainder taken from reference TRBV7-9 and TRBJ1-2, is DTGVSQNPRHKITKRGQNVTFRCDPISEHNRLYWYRQTLGQGPEFLTYFQNEAQLEKSRLLSDRFSAERPKGSFSTLEIQRTEQGDSAMYLCASSVGQGDGYTFGSGTRLTVV.

Here the CDR3 DNA reads TGTGCCAGCAACCTAATATCCCCACTAAGAGATGGCTACACCTTC. Translating gives CASNLISPLRDGYTF. The chain is built from TRBV28 and TRBJ1-2; D is undetermined. The germline V gene encodes CDR1 MDHEN and CDR2 SYDVKM. The CDR3 runs to 15 residues. The V end was cut by 7 bases, the J end by 6 bases, with 21 bases between.

The chain uses TRBV9 and TRBJ2-3; D not resolved. Trimming took 0 bases from V and 9 from J, leaving 8 bases between them. The CDR3 runs 12 residues. Germline CDR1 is SGDLS and CDR2 is YYNGEE. CDR3 region: CASSVDDRTQYF. DNA of the CDR3: TGTGCCAGCAGCGTAGACGACCGCACGCAGTATTTT. Using reference TRBV9 and TRBJ2-3 for the parts outside the CDR3, the full variable domain is DSGVTQTPKHLITATGQRVTLRCSPRSGDLSVYWYQQSLDQGLQFLIQYYNGEERAKGNILERFSAQQFPDLHSELNLSSLELGDSALYFCASSVDDRTQYFGPGTRLTVL.